This T cell receptor (beta chain) was identified during a study of blood T cell repertoires in COVID-19. About the research overall: Some COVID-19 samples were acute and others convalescent; all came from the United States, Italy and Spain. Sources were T cells, B-cell-depleted T cells, or PBMCs; the material itself was cDNA or gDNA.

Original data processing: Amplifying reference gene primers gave estimates of nucleated cell counts. Produced via immunoSEQ multiplex PCR; TCRdb's table is partial and in-frame only. V and J calls and clone size follow that table, whereas D and trimming were derived from the DNA. The table lists approximately 66,000 clones, roughly 80% of them singletons. Per germline, CDR1 KGHDR and CDR2 SFDVKD. The CDR3 has 15 residues. V lost 3 bases to trimming and J lost 3 bases; unmatched junction nucleotides: 5. In its sample, this clone was seen once. The sequence was collected from a man aged 55 to 70 with acute or convalescent COVID-19. Sequencing was performed on peripheral blood. V and J are TRBV24-1 and TRBJ2-7, with TRBD1 matching over 9 bases. The CDR3 bases are TGTGCCACCAGTGATCCGGGACAGGGCGTCTACGAGCAGTACTTC. This encodes CATSDPGQGVYEQYF.